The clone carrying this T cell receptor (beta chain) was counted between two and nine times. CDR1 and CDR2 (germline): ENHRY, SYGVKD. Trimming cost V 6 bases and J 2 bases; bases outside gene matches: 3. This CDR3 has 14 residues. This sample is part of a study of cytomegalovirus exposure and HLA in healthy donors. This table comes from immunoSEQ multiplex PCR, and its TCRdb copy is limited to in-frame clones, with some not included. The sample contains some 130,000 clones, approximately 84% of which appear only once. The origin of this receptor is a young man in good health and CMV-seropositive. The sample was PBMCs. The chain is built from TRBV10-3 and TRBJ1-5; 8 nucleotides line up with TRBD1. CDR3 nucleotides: TGTGCCATCAGCGTGACAGGGGGCAATCAGCCCCAGCATTTT. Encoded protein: CAISVTGGNQPQHF.